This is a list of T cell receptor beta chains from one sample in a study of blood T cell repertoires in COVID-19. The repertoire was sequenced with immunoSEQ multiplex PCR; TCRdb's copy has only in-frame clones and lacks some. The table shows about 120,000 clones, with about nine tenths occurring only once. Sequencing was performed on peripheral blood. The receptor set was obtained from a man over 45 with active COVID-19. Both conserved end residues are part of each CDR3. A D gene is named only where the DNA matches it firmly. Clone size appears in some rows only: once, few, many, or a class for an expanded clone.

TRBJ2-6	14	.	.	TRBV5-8	TGTGCCAGCAGAACAGGGTCCGGGGCCAACGTCCTGACTTTC	CASRTGSGANVLTF
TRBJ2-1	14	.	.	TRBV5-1	TGCGCCAGCAGCTTGGTCACGGGATCGGGTGAGCAGTTCTTC	CASSLVTGSGEQFF
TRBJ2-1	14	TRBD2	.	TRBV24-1	TGTGCCACCAGTGGCCCTAGCGGGAGCTATGAGCAGTTCTTC	CATSGPSGSYEQFF
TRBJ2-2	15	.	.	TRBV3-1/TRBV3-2	TGTGCCAGCAGCCAAGTTTTATTCTCCACCGGGGAGCTGTTTTTT	CASSQVLFSTGELFF
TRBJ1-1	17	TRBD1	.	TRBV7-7	TGTGCCAGCAGCCTCCAGGACAGGAGCTTATGTTACACTGAAGCTTTCTTT	CASSLQDRSLCYTEAFF
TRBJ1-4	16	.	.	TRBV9	TGTGCCAGCAGCGTAGGTCCCCCCGGGACTAATGAAAAACTGTTTTTT	CASSVGPPGTNEKLFF
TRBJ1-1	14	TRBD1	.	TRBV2	TGTGCCAGCACTCGACAGGGGATCAACACTGAAGCTTTCTTT	CASTRQGINTEAFF
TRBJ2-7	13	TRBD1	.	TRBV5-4	TGTGCCAGCAGCTCTACAGGGGGCTACGAGCAGTACTTC	CASSSTGGYEQYF
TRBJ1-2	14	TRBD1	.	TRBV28	TGTGCCAGCAGTTTATTGGCAGGGGGTTATGGCTACACCTTC	CASSLLAGGYGYTF
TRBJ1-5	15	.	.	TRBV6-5	TGTGCCAGCAGTTACGGGCGACATAGCAATCAGCCCCAGCATTTT	CASSYGRHSNQPQHF
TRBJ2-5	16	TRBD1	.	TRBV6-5	TGTGCCAGCAGTTACTCGAGGACAGGAGGCGGAGAGACCCAGTACTTC	CASSYSRTGGGETQYF
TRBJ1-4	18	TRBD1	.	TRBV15	TGTGCCACCAGCAGACCTCGAAGAACCGGGACAGATAATGAAAAACTGTTTTTT	CATSRPRRTGTDNEKLFF
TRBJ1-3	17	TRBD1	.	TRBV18	TGTGCCAGTTCACCAAGAGGACAGGCCGGCTCTGGAAACACCATATATTTT	CASSPRGQAGSGNTIYF
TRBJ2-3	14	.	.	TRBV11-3	TGTGCCAGCAGCTTAGTCGACAGTTATAATACGCAGTATTTT	CASSLVDSYNTQYF
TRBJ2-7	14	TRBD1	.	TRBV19	TGTGCCAGTAGTCGCTCCGGGACAGACTACGAGCAGTACTTC	CASSRSGTDYEQYF
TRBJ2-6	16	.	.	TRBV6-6	TGTGCCAGCAGTTACTCGGGGAGACCTGGGGCCAACGTCCTGACTTTC	CASSYSGRPGANVLTF
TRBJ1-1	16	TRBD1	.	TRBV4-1	TGCGCCAGCAGTCGTTCGGACAGGGGGCTTGGCACTGAAGCTTTCTTT	CASSRSDRGLGTEAFF
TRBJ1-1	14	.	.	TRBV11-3	TGTGCCAGCAGCGGCCGGGCGCCGGGGTCTGAAGCTTTCTTT	CASSGRAPGSEAFF
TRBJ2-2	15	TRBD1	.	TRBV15	TGTGCCACTCAACCCCGGGACAGGGAGGCCGGGGAGCTGTTTTTT	CATQPRDREAGELFF
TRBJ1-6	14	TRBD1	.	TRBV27	TGTGCCAGCAGATTACAGGGGTTAAATTCACCCCTCCACTTT	CASRLQGLNSPLHF
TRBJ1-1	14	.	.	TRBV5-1	TGCGCCAGTACAAGTCGGGGGGTGAACACTGAAGCTTTCTTT	CASTSRGVNTEAFF
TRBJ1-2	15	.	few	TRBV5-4	TGTGCCAGCAGCCCCCCAGGGGCCCCTAACTATGGCTACACCTTC	CASSPPGAPNYGYTF
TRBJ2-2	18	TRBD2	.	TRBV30	TGTGCCTGGAGTGTACGAGGTAGCGGGAGGGCGAACACCGGGGAGCTGTTTTTT	CAWSVRGSGRANTGELFF
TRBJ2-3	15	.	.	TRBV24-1	TGTGCCACCAGTGATCCCAGGGGAAGGACAGATACGCAGTATTTT	CATSDPRGRTDTQYF
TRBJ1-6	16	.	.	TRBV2	TGTGCCAGCAGTGAATCGGCAGGGGCAGTTAATTCACCCCTCCACTTT	CASSESAGAVNSPLHF
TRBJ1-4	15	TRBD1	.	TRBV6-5	TGTGCCAGCAGTAGGGACAGTTCAACTAATGAAAAACTGTTTTTT	CASSRDSSTNEKLFF
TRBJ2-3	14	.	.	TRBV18	TGTGCCAGCTCGCGGGCAGGGGACGCAGATACGCAGTATTTT	CASSRAGDADTQYF
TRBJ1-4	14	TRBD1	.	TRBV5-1	TGCGCCAGCAGCTCCGGGACAGGGGATGAAAAACTGTTTTTT	CASSSGTGDEKLFF
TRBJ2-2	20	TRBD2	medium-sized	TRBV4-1	TGCGCCAGCAGCCAACAAATGGGGGGGGGTGGAGCCGCGAACACCGGGGAGCTGTTTTTT	CASSQQMGGGGAANTGELFF
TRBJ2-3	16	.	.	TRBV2	TGTGCCAGCAGTGAATTGAGGTACCGAGGCGCAGATACGCAGTATTTT	CASSELRYRGADTQYF
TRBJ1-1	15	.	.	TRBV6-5	TGTGCCAGCAGTTACACGGGGGGCGCAGAAACTGAAGCTTTCTTT	CASSYTGGAETEAFF
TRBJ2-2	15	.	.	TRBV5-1	TGCGCCAGCAGATCCGGGAGTACGAACACCGGGGAGCTGTTTTTT	CASRSGSTNTGELFF
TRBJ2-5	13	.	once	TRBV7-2	TGTGCCAGCAGGCAGGGCCCGGAGGAGACCCAGTACTTC	CASRQGPEETQYF
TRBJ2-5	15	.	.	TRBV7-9	TGTGCCAGCAGCCGGTGGACAAACCGTGGGGAGACCCAGTACTTC	CASSRWTNRGETQYF
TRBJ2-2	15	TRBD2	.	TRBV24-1	TGTGCCACCAGAGCAGCGGGACCGAACACCGGGGAGCTGTTTTTT	CATRAAGPNTGELFF
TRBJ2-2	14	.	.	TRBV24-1	TGTGCCACCAGTGTGGTAGGGGATGTCGGGGAGCTGTTTTTT	CATSVVGDVGELFF
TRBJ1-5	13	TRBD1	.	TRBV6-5	TGTGCCAGCAGGGACAGGGACAATCAGCCCCAGCATTTT	CASRDRDNQPQHF
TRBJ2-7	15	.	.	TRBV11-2	TGTGCCAGCAGCTTAGACCCAGGGGTAAACTACGAGCAGTACTTC	CASSLDPGVNYEQYF
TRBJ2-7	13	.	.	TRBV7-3	TGTGCCAGCAGCTTAAGCGTTGGTAACGAGCAGTACTTC	CASSLSVGNEQYF
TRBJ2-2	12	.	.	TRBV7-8	TGTGCCACAAACAGGTACACCGGGGAGCTGTTTTTT	CATNRYTGELFF
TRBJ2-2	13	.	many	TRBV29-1	TGCAGTGCCGGGACATTGAACACCGGGGAGCTGTTTTTT	CSAGTLNTGELFF
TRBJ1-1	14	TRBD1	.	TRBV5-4	TGTGCCAGCAGCACGGGACAGGCGAACACTGAAGCTTTCTTT	CASSTGQANTEAFF
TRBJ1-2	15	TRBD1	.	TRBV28	TGTGCCAGCAGTTTCGGGACAGGGGGCAACTATGGCTACACCTTC	CASSFGTGGNYGYTF
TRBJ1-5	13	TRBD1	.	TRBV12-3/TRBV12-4	TGTGCCAGCAACAAGGGGGCCGGTCAGCCCCAGCATTTT	CASNKGAGQPQHF
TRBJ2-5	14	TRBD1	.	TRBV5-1	TGCGCCAGCAGCTTCGGGACAGATCAAGAGACCCAGTACTTC	CASSFGTDQETQYF
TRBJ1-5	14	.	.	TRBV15	TGTGCCACCAGCAATCTGGGGGCCCATCAGCCCCAGCATTTT	CATSNLGAHQPQHF
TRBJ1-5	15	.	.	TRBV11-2	TGTGCCAGCAGCTTGGTTTGGGGAGGCAATCAGCCCCAGCATTTT	CASSLVWGGNQPQHF
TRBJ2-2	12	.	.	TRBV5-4	TGTGCCAGCAGCTTGGACCGGGGGGAGCTGTTTTTT	CASSLDRGELFF
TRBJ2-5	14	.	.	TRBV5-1	TGCGCCAGCAGCTTCGGCAGGGGTTGGGAGACCCAGTACTTC	CASSFGRGWETQYF
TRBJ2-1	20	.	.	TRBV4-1	TGCGCCAGCAGCCAAGTTGGAGGGATAGGCAGCGCTTTCTCCTACAATGAGCAGTTCTTC	CASSQVGGIGSAFSYNEQFF
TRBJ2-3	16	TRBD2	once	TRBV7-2	TGTGCCAGCAGCTTAGCGCCTAGCGGGGCGGCAGATACGCAGTATTTT	CASSLAPSGAADTQYF
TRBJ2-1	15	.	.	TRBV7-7	TGTGCCAGCAGCCCTAGCTGGGGCTCCTACAATGAGCAGTTCTTC	CASSPSWGSYNEQFF
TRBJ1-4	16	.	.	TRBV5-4	TGTGCCAGCAGCTTCGGCCAGGGTTCAACTAATGAAAAACTGTTTTTT	CASSFGQGSTNEKLFF
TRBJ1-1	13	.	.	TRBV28	TGTGCCAGCAGTCCCCCCTTGAACACTGAAGCTTTCTTT	CASSPPLNTEAFF
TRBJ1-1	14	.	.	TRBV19	TGTGCCAGTAGTACCCCGGAGATGAACACTGAAGCTTTCTTT	CASSTPEMNTEAFF
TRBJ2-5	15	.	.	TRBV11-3	TGTGCCAGCAGCTCCGCAGCAGGCCTACAAGAGACCCAGTACTTC	CASSSAAGLQETQYF
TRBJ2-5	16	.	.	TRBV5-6	TGTGCCAGCAGCTTGTGGTTAACAGTTCCCAAGGAGACCCAGTACTTC	CASSLWLTVPKETQYF
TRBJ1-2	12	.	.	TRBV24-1	TGTGCCACCAGTGATGAGAACTATGGCTACACCTTC	CATSDENYGYTF